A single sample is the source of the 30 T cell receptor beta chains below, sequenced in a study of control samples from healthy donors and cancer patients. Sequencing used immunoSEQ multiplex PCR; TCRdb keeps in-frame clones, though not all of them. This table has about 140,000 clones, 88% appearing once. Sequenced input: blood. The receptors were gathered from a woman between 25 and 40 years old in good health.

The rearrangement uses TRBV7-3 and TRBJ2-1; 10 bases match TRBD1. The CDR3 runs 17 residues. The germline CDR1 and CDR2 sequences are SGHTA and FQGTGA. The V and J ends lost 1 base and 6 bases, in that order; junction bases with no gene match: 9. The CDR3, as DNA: TGTGCCAGCAGCTTAAAGTCCGGACAGGGGGTTGGCAATGAGCAGTTCTTC. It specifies CASSLKSGQGVGNEQFF.

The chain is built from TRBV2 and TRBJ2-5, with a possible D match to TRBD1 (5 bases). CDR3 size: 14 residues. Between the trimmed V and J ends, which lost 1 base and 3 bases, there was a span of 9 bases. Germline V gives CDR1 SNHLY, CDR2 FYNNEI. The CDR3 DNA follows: TGTGCCAGCAGTGAAGGTCAGGGAAAAGAGACCCAGTACTTC. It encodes CASSEGQGKETQYF.

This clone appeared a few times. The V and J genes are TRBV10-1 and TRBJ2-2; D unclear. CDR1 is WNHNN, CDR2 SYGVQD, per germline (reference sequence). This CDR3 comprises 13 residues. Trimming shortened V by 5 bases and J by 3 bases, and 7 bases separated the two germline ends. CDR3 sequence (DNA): TGCGCCAGCAGTCCTACCCACACCGGGGAGCTGTTTTTT. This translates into CASSPTHTGELFF.

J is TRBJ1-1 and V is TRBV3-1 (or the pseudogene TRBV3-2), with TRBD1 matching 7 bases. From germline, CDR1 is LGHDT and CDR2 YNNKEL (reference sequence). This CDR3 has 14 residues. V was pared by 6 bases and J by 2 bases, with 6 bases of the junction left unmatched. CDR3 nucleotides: TGTGCCAGCAGTCCCCAGGGGGATAACACTGAAGCTTTCTTT. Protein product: CASSPQGDNTEAFF.

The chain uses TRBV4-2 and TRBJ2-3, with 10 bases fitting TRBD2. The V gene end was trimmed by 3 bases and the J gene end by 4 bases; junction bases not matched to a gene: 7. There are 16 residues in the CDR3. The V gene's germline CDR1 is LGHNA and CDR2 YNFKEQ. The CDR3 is CASSHPLAGVPDTQYF. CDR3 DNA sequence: TGTGCCAGCAGCCACCCTCTAGCGGGAGTTCCAGATACGCAGTATTTT.

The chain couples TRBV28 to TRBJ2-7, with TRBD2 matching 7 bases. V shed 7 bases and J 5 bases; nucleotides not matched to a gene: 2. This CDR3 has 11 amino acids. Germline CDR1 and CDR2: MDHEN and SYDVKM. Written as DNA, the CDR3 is TGTGCCAGCACTGGGAGGGACGAGCAGTACTTC. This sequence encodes CASTGRDEQYF.

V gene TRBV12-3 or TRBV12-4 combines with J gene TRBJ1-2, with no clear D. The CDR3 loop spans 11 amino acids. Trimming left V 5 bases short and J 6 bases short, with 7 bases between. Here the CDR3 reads CASSPLHGYTF. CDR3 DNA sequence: TGTGCCAGCAGTCCGCTACATGGCTACACCTTC.

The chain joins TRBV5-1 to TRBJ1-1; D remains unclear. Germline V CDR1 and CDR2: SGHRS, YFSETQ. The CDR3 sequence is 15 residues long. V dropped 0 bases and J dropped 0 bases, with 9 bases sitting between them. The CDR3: CASSLVGGMNTEAFF. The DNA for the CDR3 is TGCGCCAGCAGCTTGGTGGGAGGTATGAACACTGAAGCTTTCTTT.

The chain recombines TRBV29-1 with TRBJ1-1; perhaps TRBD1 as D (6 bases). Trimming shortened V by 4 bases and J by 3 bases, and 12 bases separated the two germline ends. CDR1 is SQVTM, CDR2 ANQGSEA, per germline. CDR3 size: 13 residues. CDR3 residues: CSVGSGTHTEAFF. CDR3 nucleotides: TGCAGCGTTGGCTCTGGGACACACACTGAAGCTTTCTTT.

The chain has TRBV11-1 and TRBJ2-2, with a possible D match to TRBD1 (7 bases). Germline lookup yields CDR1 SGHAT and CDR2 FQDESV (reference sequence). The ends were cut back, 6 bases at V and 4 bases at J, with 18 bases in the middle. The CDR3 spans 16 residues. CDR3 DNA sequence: TGTGCCAGCAGTCGACAGGGCGGGGTCGGCACCGGGGAGCTGTTTTTT. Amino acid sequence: CASSRQGGVGTGELFF.

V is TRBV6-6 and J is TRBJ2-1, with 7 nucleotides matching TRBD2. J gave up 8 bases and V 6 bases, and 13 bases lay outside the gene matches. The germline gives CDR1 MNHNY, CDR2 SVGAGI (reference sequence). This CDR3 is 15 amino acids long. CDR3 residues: CASSPPGEGGHEQFF. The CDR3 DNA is TGTGCCAGCAGCCCCCCGGGGGAGGGCGGCCATGAGCAGTTCTTC.

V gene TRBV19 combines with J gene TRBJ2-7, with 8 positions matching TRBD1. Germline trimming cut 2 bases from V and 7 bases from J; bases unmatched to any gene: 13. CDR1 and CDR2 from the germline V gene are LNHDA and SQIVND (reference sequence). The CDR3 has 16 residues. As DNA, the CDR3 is TGTGCCAGTAGTATACCAGGCACAGGGGGGATTGGAGAGCAGTACTTC. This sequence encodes CASSIPGTGGIGEQYF.

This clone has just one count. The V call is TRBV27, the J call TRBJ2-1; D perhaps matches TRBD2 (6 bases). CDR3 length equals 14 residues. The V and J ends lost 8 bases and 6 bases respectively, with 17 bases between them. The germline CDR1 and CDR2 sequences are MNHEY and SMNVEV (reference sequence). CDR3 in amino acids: CASLPAGPINEQFF. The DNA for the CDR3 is TGTGCCAGCCTCCCGGCGGGGCCAATCAATGAGCAGTTCTTC.

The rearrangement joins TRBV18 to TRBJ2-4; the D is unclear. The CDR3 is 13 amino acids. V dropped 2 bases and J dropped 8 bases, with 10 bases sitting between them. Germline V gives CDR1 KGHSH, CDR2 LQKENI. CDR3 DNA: TGTGCCAGCTCACCAACTGGGTCGGACATTCAGTACTTC. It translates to CASSPTGSDIQYF.

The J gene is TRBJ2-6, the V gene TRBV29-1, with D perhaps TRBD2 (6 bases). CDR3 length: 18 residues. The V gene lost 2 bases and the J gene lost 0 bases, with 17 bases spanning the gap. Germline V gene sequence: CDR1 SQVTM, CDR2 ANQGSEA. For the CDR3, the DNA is TGCAGCGTTGAACCGCGGGACGGACAAAACTCTGGGGCCAACGTCCTGACTTTC. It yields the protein CSVEPRDGQNSGANVLTF. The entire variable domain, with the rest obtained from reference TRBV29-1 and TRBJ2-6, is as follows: SAVISQKPSRDICQRGTSLTIQCQVDSQVTMMFWYRQQPGQSLTLIATANQGSEATYESGFVIDKFPISRPNLTFSTLTVSNMSPEDSSIYLCSVEPRDGQNSGANVLTFGAGSRLTVL.

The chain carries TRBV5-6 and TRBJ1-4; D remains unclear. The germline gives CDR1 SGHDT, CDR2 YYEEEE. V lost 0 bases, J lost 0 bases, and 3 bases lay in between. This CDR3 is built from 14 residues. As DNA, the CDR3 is TGTGCCAGCAGCTTGGAACCAACTAATGAAAAACTGTTTTTT. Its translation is CASSLEPTNEKLFF.

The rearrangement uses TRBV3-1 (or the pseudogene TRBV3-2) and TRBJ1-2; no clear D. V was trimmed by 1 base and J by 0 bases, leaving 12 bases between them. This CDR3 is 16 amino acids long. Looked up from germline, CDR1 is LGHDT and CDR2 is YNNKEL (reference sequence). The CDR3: CASSQVPQTANYGYTF. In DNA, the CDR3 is TGTGCCAGCAGCCAAGTTCCACAAACAGCTAACTATGGCTACACCTTC.

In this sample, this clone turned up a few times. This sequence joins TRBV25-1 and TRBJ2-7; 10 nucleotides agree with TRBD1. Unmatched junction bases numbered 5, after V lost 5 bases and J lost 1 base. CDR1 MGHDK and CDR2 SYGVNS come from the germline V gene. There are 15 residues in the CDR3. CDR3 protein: CASSWGQGRSYEQYF. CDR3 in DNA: TGTGCCAGCAGTTGGGGACAGGGGAGGTCCTACGAGCAGTACTTC.

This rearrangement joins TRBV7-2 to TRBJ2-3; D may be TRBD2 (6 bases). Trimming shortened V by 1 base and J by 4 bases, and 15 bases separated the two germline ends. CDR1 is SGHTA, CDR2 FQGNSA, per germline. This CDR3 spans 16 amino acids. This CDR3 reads CASSLGPTTSSDTQYF. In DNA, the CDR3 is TGTGCCAGCAGCTTAGGACCAACGACTAGTTCAGATACGCAGTATTTT.

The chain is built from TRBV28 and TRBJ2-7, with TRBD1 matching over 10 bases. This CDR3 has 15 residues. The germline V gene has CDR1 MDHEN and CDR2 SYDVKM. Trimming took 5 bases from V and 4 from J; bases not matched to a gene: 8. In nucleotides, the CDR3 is TGTGCCAGCAGTCCCATTGGGACAGGGGTTTACGAGCAGTACTTC. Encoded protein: CASSPIGTGVYEQYF.

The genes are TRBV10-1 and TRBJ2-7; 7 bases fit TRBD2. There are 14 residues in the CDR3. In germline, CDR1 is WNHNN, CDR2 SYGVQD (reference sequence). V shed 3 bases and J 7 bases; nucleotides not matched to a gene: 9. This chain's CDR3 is CASSEAPWGGEQYF. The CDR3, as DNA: TGCGCCAGCAGTGAAGCCCCCTGGGGGGGAGAGCAGTACTTC.

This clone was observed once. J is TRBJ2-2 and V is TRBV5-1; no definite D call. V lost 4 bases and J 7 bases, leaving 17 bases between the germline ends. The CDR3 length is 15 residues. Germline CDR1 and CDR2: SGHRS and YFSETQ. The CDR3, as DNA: TGCGCCAGCAGCCTGGACCCCACGAAGGTCGGGGAGCTGTTTTTT. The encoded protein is CASSLDPTKVGELFF.

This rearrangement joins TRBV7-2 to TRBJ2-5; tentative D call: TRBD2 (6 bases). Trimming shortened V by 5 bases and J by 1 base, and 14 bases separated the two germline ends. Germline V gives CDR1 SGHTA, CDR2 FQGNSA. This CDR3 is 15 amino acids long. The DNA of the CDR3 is TGTGCCAGCAGCCCCGAACTAGCAGCCCAAGAGACCCAGTACTTC. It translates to CASSPELAAQETQYF.

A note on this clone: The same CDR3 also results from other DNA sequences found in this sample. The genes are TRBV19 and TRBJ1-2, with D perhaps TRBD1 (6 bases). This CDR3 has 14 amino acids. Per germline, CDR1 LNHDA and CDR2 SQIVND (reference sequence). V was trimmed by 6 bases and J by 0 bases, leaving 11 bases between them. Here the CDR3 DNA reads TGTGCCAGTAGCCCTGGACAGCCTAACTATGGCTACACCTTC. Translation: CASSPGQPNYGYTF.

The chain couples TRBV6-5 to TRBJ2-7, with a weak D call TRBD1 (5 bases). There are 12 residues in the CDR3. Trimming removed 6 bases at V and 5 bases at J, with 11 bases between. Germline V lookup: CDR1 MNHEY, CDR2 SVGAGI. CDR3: CASRGLGDEQYF. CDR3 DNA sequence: TGTGCCAGCAGGGGGCTGGGCGACGAGCAGTACTTC.

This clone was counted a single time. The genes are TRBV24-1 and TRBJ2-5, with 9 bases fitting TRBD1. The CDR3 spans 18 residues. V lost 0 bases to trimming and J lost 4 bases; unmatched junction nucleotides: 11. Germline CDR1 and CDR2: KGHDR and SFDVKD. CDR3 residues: CATSDLGTGGIVGETQYF. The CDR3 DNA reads TGTGCCACCAGTGATTTGGGAACAGGGGGCATCGTAGGAGAGACCCAGTACTTC.

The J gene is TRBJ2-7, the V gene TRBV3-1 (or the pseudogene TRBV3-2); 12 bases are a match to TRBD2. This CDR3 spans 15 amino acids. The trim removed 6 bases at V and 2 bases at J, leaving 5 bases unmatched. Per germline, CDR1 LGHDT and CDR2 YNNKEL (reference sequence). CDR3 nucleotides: TGTGCCAGCAGTGCAAGGACTAGCGGGGCCTACGAGCAGTACTTC. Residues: CASSARTSGAYEQYF.

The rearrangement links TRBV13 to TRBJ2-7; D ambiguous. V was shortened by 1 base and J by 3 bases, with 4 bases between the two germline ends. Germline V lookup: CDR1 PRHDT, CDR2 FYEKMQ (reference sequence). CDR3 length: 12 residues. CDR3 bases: TGTGCCAGCAGCTTAGCCCGCTACGAGCAGTACTTC. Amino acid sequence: CASSLARYEQYF.

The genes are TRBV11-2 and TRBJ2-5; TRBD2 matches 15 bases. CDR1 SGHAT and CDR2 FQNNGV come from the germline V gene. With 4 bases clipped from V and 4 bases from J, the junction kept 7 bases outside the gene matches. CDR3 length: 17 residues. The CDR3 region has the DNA TGTGCCAGCAGCTCCGGGACTAGCGGGAGGACGGGAGAGACCCAGTACTTC. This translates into CASSSGTSGRTGETQYF.

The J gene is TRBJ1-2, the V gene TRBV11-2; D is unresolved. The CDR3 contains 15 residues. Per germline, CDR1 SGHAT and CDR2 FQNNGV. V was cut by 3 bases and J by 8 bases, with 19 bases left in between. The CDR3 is CASSFNPSQLGGYTF. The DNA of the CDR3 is TGTGCCAGCAGCTTCAACCCCTCGCAGCTCGGAGGCTACACCTTC.